This TCR beta chain was captured by sequencing in a study of blood T cell repertoires in COVID-19. In the study overall: From T cells, B-cell-depleted T cells, or PBMCs came the material, which was cDNA or gDNA.

Trimming stripped 0 bases from V and 1 base from J, with 9 bases between. CDR1 is MDHEN, CDR2 SYDVKM, per germline. The CDR3 length is 15 residues. The study assigned cohorts using participant-reported clinical history. The data were produced by immunoSEQ multiplex PCR, yet TCRdb's version contains in-frame clones alone and is incomplete. The repertoire holds around 250,000 clones, with roughly four fifths as singletons. Sequences were obtained from PBMCs or T cells enriched from blood (not recorded which). V usage is TRBV28 and J usage is TRBJ1-1; weak D call: TRBD1 (5 bases). The receptor's source is a man in his fifties or sixties who had recovered from COVID-19. CDR3 sequence reads: CASSLWRQGNTEAFF. CDR3 bases: TGTGCCAGCAGTTTATGGAGGCAGGGGAACACTGAAGCTTTCTTT.